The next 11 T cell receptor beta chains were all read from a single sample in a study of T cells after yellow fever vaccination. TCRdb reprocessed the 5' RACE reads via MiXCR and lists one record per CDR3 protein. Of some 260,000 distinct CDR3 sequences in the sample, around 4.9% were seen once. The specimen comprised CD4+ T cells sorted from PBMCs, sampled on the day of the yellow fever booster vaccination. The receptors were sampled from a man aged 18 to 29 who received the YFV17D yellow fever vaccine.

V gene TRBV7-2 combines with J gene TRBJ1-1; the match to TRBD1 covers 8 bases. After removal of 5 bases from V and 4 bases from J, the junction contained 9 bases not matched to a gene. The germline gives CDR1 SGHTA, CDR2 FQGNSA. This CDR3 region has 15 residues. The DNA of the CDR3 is TGTGCCAGCAGCCGTAAGACAGGGGATAGCACTGAAGCTTTCTTT. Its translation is CASSRKTGDSTEAFF. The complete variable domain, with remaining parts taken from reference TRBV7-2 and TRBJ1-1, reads GAGVSQSPSNKVTEKGKDVELRCDPISGHTALYWYRQSLGQGLEFLIYFQGNSAPDKSGLPSDRFSAERTGGSVSTLTIQRTQQEDSAVYLCASSRKTGDSTEAFFGQGTRLTVV.

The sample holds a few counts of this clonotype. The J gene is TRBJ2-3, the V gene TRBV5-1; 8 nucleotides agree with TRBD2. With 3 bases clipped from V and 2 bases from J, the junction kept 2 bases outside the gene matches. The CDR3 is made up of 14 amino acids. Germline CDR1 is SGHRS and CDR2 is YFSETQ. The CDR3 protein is CASSYSGATDTQYF. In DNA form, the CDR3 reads TGCGCCAGCAGCTATAGCGGGGCCACAGATACGCAGTATTTT. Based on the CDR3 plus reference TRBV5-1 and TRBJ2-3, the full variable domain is KAGVTQTPRYLIKTRGQQVTLSCSPISGHRSVSWYQQTPGQGLQFLFEYFSETQRNKGNFPGRFSGRQFSNSRSEMNVSTLELGDSALYLCASSYSGATDTQYFGPGTRLTVL.

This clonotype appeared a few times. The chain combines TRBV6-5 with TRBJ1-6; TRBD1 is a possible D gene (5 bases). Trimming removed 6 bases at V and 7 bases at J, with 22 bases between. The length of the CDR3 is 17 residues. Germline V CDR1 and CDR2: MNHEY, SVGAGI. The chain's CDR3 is CASRGTGTRLGNSPLHF. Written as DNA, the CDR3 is TGTGCCAGCAGGGGTACCGGGACCCGCCTGGGGAATTCACCCCTCCACTTT.

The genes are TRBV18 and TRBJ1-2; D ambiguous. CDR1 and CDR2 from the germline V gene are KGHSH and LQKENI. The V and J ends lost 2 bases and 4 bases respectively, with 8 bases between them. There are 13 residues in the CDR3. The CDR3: CASSPEGVYGYTF. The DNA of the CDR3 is TGTGCCAGCTCACCAGAGGGCGTCTATGGCTACACCTTC.

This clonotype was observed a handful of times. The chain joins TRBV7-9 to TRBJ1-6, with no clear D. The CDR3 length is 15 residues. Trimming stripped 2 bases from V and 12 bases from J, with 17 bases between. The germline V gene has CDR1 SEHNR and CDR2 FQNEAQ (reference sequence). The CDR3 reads CASSLLGRGLEPLHF. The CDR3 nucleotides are TGTGCCAGCAGCTTACTGGGTCGGGGATTGGAACCCCTCCACTTT.

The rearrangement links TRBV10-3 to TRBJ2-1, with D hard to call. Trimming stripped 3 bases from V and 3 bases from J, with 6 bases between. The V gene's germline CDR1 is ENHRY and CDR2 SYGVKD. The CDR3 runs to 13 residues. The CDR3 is CAISDGFYNEQFF. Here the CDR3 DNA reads TGTGCCATCAGTGACGGGTTCTACAATGAGCAGTTCTTC.

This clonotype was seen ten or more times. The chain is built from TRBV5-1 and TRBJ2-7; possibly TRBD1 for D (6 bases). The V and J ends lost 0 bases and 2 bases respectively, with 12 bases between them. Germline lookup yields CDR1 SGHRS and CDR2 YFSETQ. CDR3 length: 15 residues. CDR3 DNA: TGCGCCAGCAGCTTGGCTCTGGACAGAGCCTACGAGCAGTACTTC. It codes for CASSLALDRAYEQYF.

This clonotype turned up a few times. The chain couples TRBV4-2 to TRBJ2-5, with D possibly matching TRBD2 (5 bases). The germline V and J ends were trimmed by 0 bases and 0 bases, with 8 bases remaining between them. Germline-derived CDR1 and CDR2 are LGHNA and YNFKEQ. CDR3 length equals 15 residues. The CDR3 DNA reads TGTGCCAGCAGCCAAGATCCGGGGAACCAAGAGACCCAGTACTTC. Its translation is CASSQDPGNQETQYF.

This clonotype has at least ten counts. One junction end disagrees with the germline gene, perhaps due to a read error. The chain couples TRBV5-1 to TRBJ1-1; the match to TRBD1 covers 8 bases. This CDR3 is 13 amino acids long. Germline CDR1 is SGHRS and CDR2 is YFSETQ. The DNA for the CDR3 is TGTGCCAGCAGCCTACAGGGGGACACTGAAGCTTTCTTT. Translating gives CASSLQGDTEAFF. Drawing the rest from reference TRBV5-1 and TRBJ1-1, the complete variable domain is KAGVTQTPRYLIKTRGQQVTLSCSPISGHRSVSWYQQTPGQGLQFLFEYFSETQRNKGNFPGRFSGRQFSNSRSEMNVSTLELGDSALYLCASSLQGDTEAFFGQGTRLTVV.

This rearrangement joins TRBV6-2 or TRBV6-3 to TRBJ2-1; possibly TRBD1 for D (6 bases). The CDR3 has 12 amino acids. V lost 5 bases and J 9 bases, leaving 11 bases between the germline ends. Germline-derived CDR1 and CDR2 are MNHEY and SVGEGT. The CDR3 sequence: CASSLRQAEQFF. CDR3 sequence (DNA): TGTGCCAGCAGTCTTCGACAGGCTGAGCAGTTCTTC.

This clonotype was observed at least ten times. CDR3 amino acids: CASSQDVRELAKNIQYF. CDR3 sequence (DNA): TGTGCCAGCAGCCAAGATGTGCGGGAACTAGCCAAAAACATTCAGTACTTC. V is TRBV4-2 and J is TRBJ2-4; D perhaps matches TRBD2 (6 bases). The CDR3 is 17 residues long. The V and J ends lost 0 bases and 0 bases respectively, with 12 bases between them. Germline CDR1 LGHNA, CDR2 YNFKEQ.